This T cell receptor beta chain was identified in a study of human T cells and chemical hapten exposure. As to time point: pre-sensitization, week 0. Indicated treatment: therapeutic diphenylcyclopropenone sensitization with weekly scalp DPC. Trimming took off 6 bases at V and 7 bases at J, with 24 bases between the two ends. This CDR3 is built from 16 residues. The germline V gene encodes CDR1 SNHLY and CDR2 FYNNEI. TCRdb reprocessed the RACE reads with MiXCR, giving one entry per CDR3 protein. The sample consists of roughly 100,000 distinct CDR3 sequences, roughly a tenth of them appearing once. V gene TRBV2 combines with J gene TRBJ1-2, with a weak D call TRBD1 (6 bases). The TCR was taken from a woman aged 55-70 years with alopecia areata. Some clones in this sample may be carry-over from other donors' samples. The sample consisted of whole blood, taken in connection with sensitization to the hapten diphenylcyclopropenone (DPC). CDR3 sequence reads: CASSPAFGGQSGGYTF. Here the CDR3 DNA reads TGTGCCAGCAGCCCCGCTTTCGGGGGGCAAAGTGGTGGCTACACCTTC.